This T cell receptor beta chain was captured by sequencing in a study of low-dose radiotherapy and immunotherapy resistance in tumors. Germline V gene data show CDR1 as SGHRS and CDR2 as YFSETQ. The CDR3 is 12 amino acids. Trimming removed 0 bases from V and 9 bases from J, with 9 bases in between. This clonotype was observed at least ten times. Priming of first-strand cDNA relied on TRAV- and TRBV-specific primers (covering alpha and beta chains). A roughly 20-cycle PCR with a constant-region primer and V-primer adapter amplified TCRs. TCRdb ran MiXCR on the reads and lists one entry per CDR3 protein. The sample holds 100,000 or so distinct CDR3 sequences, around 21% seen once. Time point: after trial treatment. Indicated treatment: LDRT plus nivolumab, ipilimumab, low-dose cyclophosphamide and aspirin (RACIN trial).

This clonotype was obtained from a male donor with prostate cancer. The chain has TRBV5-1 and TRBJ1-2, with D possibly TRBD1 on 6 matching bases. Sample: PBMCs, taken after low-dose radiotherapy plus immunotherapy. CDR3 loop: CASSLDGTRYTF. The DNA for the CDR3 is TGCGCCAGCAGCTTGGATGGGACACGCTACACCTTC.